The T cell receptor beta chain under discussion was sequenced for a study of T cells after yellow fever vaccination. Universal primer sites and UMIs were introduced during 5'RACE template-switching synthesis of TCR cDNA. TCRdb reanalysed the 5' RACE reads using MiXCR and keeps one entry per CDR3 protein. The sample contains under 300,000 distinct CDR3 sequences, 6% to 7.5% of which appear only once. The CDR3 length is 17 residues. The V and J ends lost 0 bases and 9 bases, in that order; junction bases with no gene match: 8. Germline V CDR1 and CDR2: SGDLS, YYNGEE. This sequence was found in a man younger than 45 who received the YFV17D yellow fever vaccine. The material was CD4+ T cells sorted from PBMCs, obtained 15 days after the yellow fever booster vaccination. This chain connects TRBV9 to TRBJ2-1, with 14 bases aligning to TRBD2. The CDR3 loop reads CASSVAPPGLAGVEQFF. The CDR3 DNA is TGTGCCAGCAGCGTAGCCCCTCCGGGACTAGCGGGAGTTGAGCAGTTCTTC.